One and the same sample provided the 15 T cell receptor beta chains below, sequenced in a study of T cells in Graves' hyperthyroidism and ophthalmopathy. RNA transcripts served as the template for amplifying TCR beta CDR3 regions. During a first-round RT-PCR of the TCR CDR3, the HTBI primer set was used. A single record per CDR3 protein comes from TCRdb applying MiXCR to the multiplex PCR reads. The sample consists of over 500,000 distinct CDR3 sequences, about 16% of them appearing once. The sample was blood. These receptors were obtained from a woman aged 25 to 45 with Graves' ophthalmopathy.

This clonotype was seen repeatedly, ten times or more. The CDR3 DNA reads TGTGCCAGCAGCTGGGACACTTACACTGAAGCTTTCTTT. As protein: CASSWDTYTEAFF. V gene TRBV11-2 combines with J gene TRBJ1-1; perhaps TRBD1 as D (6 bases). This CDR3 contains 13 residues. The V and J ends lost 4 bases and 3 bases respectively, with 9 bases between them. Germline V gives CDR1 SGHAT, CDR2 FQNNGV.

This chain links TRBV20-1 with TRBJ2-1, with 13 nucleotides matching TRBD2. Unmatched junction bases numbered 4, after V lost 1 base and J lost 4 bases. The germline V gene encodes CDR1 DFQATT and CDR2 SNEGSKA (reference sequence). The CDR3 contains 16 residues. The CDR3 DNA reads as TGCAGTGCTAGAGTTGGGACTAGCGGGGAGTACAATGAGCAGTTCTTC. As protein: CSARVGTSGEYNEQFF.

The table lists this clonotype with many counts. The V gene is TRBV11-2, the J gene TRBJ2-1; possibly TRBD1 or TRBD2 for D (5 bases each). The length of the CDR3 is 15 residues. The germline V gene encodes CDR1 SGHAT and CDR2 FQNNGV. V was pared by 5 bases and J by 7 bases, with 18 bases between. The CDR3 DNA reads as TGTGCCAGCAGCCAATTCCGGGGCAGGGCGAATGAGCAGTTCTTC. This codes for CASSQFRGRANEQFF. Full variable domain (missing parts from reference TRBV11-2 and TRBJ2-1): EAGVAQSPRYKIIEKRQSVAFWCNPISGHATLYWYQQILGQGPKLLIQFQNNGVVDDSQLPKDRFSAERLKGVDSTLKIQPAKLEDSAVYLCASSQFRGRANEQFFGPGTRLTVL.

This clonotype was recorded a few times. This chain uses TRBV7-2 with TRBJ2-4; 15 bases are shared with TRBD2. Germline V lookup: CDR1 SGHTA, CDR2 FQGNSA. This CDR3 contains 16 residues. V trimming: 4 bases; J trimming: 6 bases; junction bases outside the gene matches: 4. CDR3 sequence reads: CASSSRTSGRGNIQYF. DNA for the CDR3: TGTGCCAGCAGCTCCAGGACTAGCGGGAGGGGAAACATTCAGTACTTC.

This clonotype was seen many times. The chain is built from TRBV30 and TRBJ1-6; TRBD1 matches at 8 bases. CDR3 size: 15 residues. Germline V gene data show CDR1 as GTSNPN and CDR2 as SVGIG (reference sequence). Losses at the gene ends were 3 bases for V and 3 bases for J; bases not matched to a gene: 4. The CDR3 is CAWRGQAIYNSPLHF. As DNA, the CDR3 is TGTGCCTGGAGGGGACAGGCGATCTATAATTCACCCCTCCACTTT.

V is TRBV6-6 and J is TRBJ2-3; 10 nucleotides line up with TRBD1. The CDR3 sequence is 16 residues long. The germline gives CDR1 MNHNY, CDR2 SVGAGI (reference sequence). The V and J ends lost 2 bases and 6 bases, in that order; junction bases with no gene match: 8. CDR3 nucleotides: TGTGCCAGCAGTTACCCGGGACAGGGGAAGGCGGATACGCAGTATTTT. This encodes CASSYPGQGKADTQYF.

This clonotype was picked up many times. The chain couples TRBV28 to TRBJ2-5; TRBD1 agrees at 9 bases. Germline trimming cut 6 bases from V and 3 bases from J; bases unmatched to any gene: 5. This CDR3 has 14 amino acids. Germline V gene lookup returns CDR1 MDHEN and CDR2 SYDVKM. CDR3 DNA sequence: TGTGCCAGCAGGTTCACAGGGGGCGAAGAGACCCAGTACTTC. Its protein product is CASRFTGGEETQYF.

A remark on this clonotype: This may stem from a read error, because a much larger clone lies one nucleotide away. CDR3 loop: CSLTEGTSSLYEQFF. CDR3 coding DNA: TGCAGTCTCACCGAAGGGACTAGCAGTCTCTACGAGCAGTTCTTC. The rearrangement links TRBV20-1 to TRBJ2-7; 9 nucleotides match TRBD2. The J call could be wrong; TRBJ2-1 is a better fit for the DNA end. Germline loops: CDR1 DFQATT, CDR2 SNEGSKA (reference sequence). CDR3 length: 15 residues.

The J gene is TRBJ2-7, the V gene TRBV29-1; possibly TRBD2 for D (6 bases). The ends were cut back, 5 bases at V and 2 bases at J, with 10 bases in the middle. The CDR3 consists of 12 residues. Germline assignment: CDR1 SQVTM and CDR2 ANQGSEA. In DNA form, the CDR3 reads TGCAGCGTTTCAACGGGAGCCTACGAGCAGTACTTC. Translated: CSVSTGAYEQYF.

CDR3 protein: CASSDDLAGVVDEQFF. For the CDR3, the DNA is TGTGCCAGCAGCGATGATCTAGCGGGAGTCGTGGATGAGCAGTTCTTC. The chain employs TRBV28 and TRBJ2-1, with 10 bases lining up with TRBD2. Trimming cost V 6 bases and J 8 bases; bases outside gene matches: 13. Germline-derived CDR1 and CDR2 are MDHEN and SYDVKM. This CDR3 region has 16 residues. Using reference TRBV28 and TRBJ2-1 for the parts outside the CDR3, the full variable domain is DVKVTQSSRYLVKRTGEKVFLECVQDMDHENMFWYRQDPGLGLRLIYFSYDVKMKEKGDIPEGYSVSREKKERFSLILESASTNQTSMYLCASSDDLAGVVDEQFFGPGTRLTVL.

This clonotype was observed a handful of times. This chain joins TRBV12-3 or TRBV12-4 and TRBJ1-2; possibly TRBD1 for D (5 bases). Between the trimmed V and J ends, which lost 2 bases and 1 base, there was a span of 11 bases. The CDR3 consists of 15 residues. CDR3 bases: TGTGCCAGCAGTTTAAGACAGCTGGTTAACTATGGCTACACCTTC. Translating it yields CASSLRQLVNYGYTF.

This clonotype has ten or more counts. For the CDR3, the DNA is TGTGCCAGCAGCTTGCGCGTGTTGAACACCGGGGAGCTGTTTTTT. It translates to CASSLRVLNTGELFF. This sequence joins TRBV5-5 and TRBJ2-2; D call uncertain. Germline V CDR1 and CDR2: SGHKS, YYEKEE (reference sequence). V dropped 1 base and J dropped 1 base, with 8 bases sitting between them. This CDR3 is built from 15 residues.

The table lists this clonotype with a few counts. This chain connects TRBV10-3 to TRBJ1-2; no clear D. Trimming removed 10 bases from V and 8 bases from J, with 23 bases in between. Per the germline V gene, CDR1 is ENHRY and CDR2 is SYGVKD. The CDR3 covers 14 residues. The CDR3 DNA reads TGTGCCACCGTTATTGACCCGGATGGTACAGGCTACACCTTC. It specifies CATVIDPDGTGYTF.

This clonotype was recorded at least ten times. CDR3 nucleotide sequence: TGTGCCAGCAGTTACGTCTTCCCGGATGGCTACACCTTC. Residues: CASSYVFPDGYTF. This chain joins TRBV28 and TRBJ1-2; D not resolved. CDR3 length equals 13 residues. Trimming cost V 4 bases and J 6 bases, with 12 bases left between them. The germline CDR1 and CDR2 sequences are MDHEN and SYDVKM.

This clonotype was counted between two and nine times. Being one base from a much bigger clone, this may be a read error. The genes are TRBV6-1 and TRBJ1-2; D might be TRBD1 (5 bases). Trimming removed 1 base at V and 4 bases at J, with 13 bases between. The CDR3 is 15 amino acids. Germline CDR1 and CDR2: MNHNS and SASEGT. This chain's CDR3 is CASSEESRDPYGYTF. The CDR3 bases are TGTGCCAGCAGTGAAGAGTCCCGGGACCCCTATGGCTACACCTTC.